This TCR beta chain was identified during a study of beta chain features in type 1 diabetes. Study information: Cell yields, age and gender were similar between patients and healthy donors. Examined across all samples were 90 million to 130 million sorted cells. Findings of the study overall: When VDJ junctions were examined, type 1 diabetes patients showed fewer insertions and more deletions.

V was shortened by 2 bases and J by 3 bases, with 12 bases between the two germline ends. Germline loops: CDR1 SGHDT, CDR2 YYEEEE. The CDR3 extends over 14 amino acids. This clone has more than one count but fewer than ten. The antigen remains unidentified. Every isolated RNA sample was fully reverse transcribed, so sequencing captured expressed TCRB transcripts. Using immunoSEQ multiplex PCR, the repertoire was profiled, and TCRdb retains in-frame clones only, with some absent. The sample consists of nearly 250,000 clones, 13% to 15% of them appearing once. Blood was collected once per donor into heparin, averaging around 0.11 L.

The gene calls are TRBV5-6 and TRBJ2-7, with D possibly TRBD1 on 6 matching bases. This clonotype was obtained from a middle-aged woman in good health. Sequencing input: naive CD4+ T cells from blood. The CDR3 coding sequence is TGTGCCAGCAGCTTCCTTGGCAGGGGCTACGAGCAGTACTTC. Its protein is CASSFLGRGYEQYF.